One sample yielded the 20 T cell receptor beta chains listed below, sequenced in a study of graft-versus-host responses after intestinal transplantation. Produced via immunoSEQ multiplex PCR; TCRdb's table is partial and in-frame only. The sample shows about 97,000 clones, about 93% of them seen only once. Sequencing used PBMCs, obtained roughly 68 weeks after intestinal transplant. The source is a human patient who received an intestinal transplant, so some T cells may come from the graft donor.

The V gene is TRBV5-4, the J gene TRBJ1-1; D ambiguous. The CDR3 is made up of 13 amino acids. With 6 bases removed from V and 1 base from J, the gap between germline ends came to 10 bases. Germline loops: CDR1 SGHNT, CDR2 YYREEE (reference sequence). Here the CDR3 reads CASISTPNTEAFF. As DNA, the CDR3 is TGTGCCAGCATTAGTACCCCGAACACTGAAGCTTTCTTT.

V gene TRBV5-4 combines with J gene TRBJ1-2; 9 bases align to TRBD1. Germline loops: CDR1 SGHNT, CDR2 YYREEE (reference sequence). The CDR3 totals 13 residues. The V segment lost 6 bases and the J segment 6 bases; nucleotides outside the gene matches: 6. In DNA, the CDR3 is TGTGCCAGCATCTCAGGACAGGGGCATGGCTACACCTTC. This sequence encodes CASISGQGHGYTF.

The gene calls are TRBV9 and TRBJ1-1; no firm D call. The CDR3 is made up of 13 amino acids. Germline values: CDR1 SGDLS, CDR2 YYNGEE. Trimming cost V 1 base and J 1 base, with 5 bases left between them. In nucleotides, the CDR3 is TGTGCCAGCAGCGTACGGGGGAACACTGAAGCTTTCTTT. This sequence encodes CASSVRGNTEAFF.

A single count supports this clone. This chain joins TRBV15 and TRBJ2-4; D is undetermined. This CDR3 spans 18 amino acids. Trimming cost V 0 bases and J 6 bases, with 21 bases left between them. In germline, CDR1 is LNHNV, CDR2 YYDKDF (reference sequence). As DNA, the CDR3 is TGTGCCACCAGCAGAGATGGGCCATCGGTTGGCTCGGGAAACATTCAGTACTTC. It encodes CATSRDGPSVGSGNIQYF.

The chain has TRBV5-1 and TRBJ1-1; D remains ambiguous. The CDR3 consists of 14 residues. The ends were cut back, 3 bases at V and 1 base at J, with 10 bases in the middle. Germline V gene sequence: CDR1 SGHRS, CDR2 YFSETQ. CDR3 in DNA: TGCGCCAGCAGCTCCAACCACAAGAACACTGAAGCTTTCTTT. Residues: CASSSNHKNTEAFF.

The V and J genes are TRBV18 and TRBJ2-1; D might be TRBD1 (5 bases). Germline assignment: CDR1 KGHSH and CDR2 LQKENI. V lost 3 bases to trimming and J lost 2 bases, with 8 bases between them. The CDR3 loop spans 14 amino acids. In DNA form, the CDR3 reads TGTGCCAGCTCACCGGCAGGGACCTACAATGAGCAGTTCTTC. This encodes CASSPAGTYNEQFF.

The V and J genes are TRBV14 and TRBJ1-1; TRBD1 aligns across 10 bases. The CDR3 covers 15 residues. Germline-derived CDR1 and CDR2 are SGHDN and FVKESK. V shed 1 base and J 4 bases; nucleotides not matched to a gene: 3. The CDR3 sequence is CASSQGDRGGTEAFF. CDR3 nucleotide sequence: TGTGCCAGCAGCCAAGGGGACAGGGGAGGCACTGAAGCTTTCTTT.

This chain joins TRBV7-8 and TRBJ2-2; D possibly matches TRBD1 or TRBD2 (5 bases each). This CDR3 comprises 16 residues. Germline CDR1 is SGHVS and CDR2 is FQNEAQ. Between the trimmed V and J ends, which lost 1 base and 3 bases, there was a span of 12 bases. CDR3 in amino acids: CASSLVGGTDTGELFF. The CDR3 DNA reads TGTGCCAGCAGCTTAGTTGGGGGTACCGACACCGGGGAGCTGTTTTTT.

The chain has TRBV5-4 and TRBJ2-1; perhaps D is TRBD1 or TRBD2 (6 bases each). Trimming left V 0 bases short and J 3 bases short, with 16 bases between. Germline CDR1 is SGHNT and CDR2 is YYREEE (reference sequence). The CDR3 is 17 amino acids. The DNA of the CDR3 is TGTGCCAGCAGCTTGGCCGGGGGCCAGCCGGGCTACAATGAGCAGTTCTTC. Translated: CASSLAGGQPGYNEQFF.

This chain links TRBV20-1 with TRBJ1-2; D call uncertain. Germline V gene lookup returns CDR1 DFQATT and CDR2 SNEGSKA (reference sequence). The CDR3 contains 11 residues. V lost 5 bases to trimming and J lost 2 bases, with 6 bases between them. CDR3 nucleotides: TGCAGTGCTGGGCCAAACTATGGCTACACCTTC. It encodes CSAGPNYGYTF.

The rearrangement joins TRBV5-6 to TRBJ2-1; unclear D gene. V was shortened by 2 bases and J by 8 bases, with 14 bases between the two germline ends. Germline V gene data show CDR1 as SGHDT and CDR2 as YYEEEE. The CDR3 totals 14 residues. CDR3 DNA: TGTGCCAGCAGCTTTAGTCTAAACCTCGATGAGCAGTTCTTC. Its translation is CASSFSLNLDEQFF.

CDR3: CASGLVGGVGNEKLFF. In nucleotides, the CDR3 is TGTGCTAGTGGTTTGGTAGGGGGGGTTGGTAATGAAAAACTGTTTTTT. V gene TRBV12-5 combines with J gene TRBJ1-4; tentatively, D is TRBD1 (6 bases). Germline CDR1 and CDR2: LGHNT and FRNRAP. V was cut by 0 bases and J by 4 bases, with 12 bases left in between. This CDR3 is 16 amino acids long.

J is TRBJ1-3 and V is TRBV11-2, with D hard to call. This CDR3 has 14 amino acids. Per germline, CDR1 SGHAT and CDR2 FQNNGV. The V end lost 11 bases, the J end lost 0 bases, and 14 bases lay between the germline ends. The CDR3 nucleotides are TGTGCCGGAAAAGCAGGCCCCTCTGGAAACACCATATATTTT. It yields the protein CAGKAGPSGNTIYF.

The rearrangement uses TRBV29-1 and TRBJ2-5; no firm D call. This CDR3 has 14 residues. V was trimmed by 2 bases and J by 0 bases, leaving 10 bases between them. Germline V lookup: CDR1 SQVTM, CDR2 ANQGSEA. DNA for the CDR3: TGCAGCGTTGAAAGTGGTCTGGACCAAGAGACCCAGTACTTC. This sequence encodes CSVESGLDQETQYF. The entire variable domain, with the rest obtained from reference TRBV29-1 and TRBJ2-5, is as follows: SAVISQKPSRDICQRGTSLTIQCQVDSQVTMMFWYRQQPGQSLTLIATANQGSEATYESGFVIDKFPISRPNLTFSTLTVSNMSPEDSSIYLCSVESGLDQETQYFGPGTRLLVL.

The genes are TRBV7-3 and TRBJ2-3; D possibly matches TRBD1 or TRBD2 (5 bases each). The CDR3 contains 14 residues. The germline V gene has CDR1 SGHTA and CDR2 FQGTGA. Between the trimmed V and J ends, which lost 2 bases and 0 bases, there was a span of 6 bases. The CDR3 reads CASSLGDSTDTQYF. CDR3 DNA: TGTGCCAGCAGCTTAGGGGACAGCACAGATACGCAGTATTTT.

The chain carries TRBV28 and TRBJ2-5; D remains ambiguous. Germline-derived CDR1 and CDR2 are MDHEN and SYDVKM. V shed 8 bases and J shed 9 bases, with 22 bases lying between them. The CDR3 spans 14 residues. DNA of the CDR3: TGTGCCAGCGGGGTTCTGCGCCGGACCGGGTCCCAGTACTTC. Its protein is CASGVLRRTGSQYF.

CDR3 protein: CASSLADTQYF. In nucleotides, the CDR3 is TGTGCCAGCAGCTTAGCAGATACGCAGTATTTT. The chain carries TRBV7-8 and TRBJ2-3; no clear D gene. This CDR3 spans 11 amino acids. From germline, CDR1 is SGHVS and CDR2 FQNEAQ. Trimming stripped 0 bases from V and 5 bases from J, with 0 bases between.

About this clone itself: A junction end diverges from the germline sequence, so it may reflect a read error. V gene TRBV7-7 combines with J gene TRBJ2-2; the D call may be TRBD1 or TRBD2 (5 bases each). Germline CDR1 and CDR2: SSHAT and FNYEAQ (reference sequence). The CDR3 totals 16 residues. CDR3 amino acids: CASSLVLRGATGELFF. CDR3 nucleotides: TGTGCTAGCAGCTTAGTTCTCCGGGGCGCTACCGGGGAGCTGTTTTTT.

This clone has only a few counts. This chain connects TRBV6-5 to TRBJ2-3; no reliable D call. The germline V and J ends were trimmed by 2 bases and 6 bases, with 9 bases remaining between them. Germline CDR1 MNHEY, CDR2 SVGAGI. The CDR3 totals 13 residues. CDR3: CASSYAAADTQYF. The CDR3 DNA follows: TGTGCCAGCAGTTACGCGGCAGCCGATACGCAGTATTTT.

The CDR3 sequence is CASARGTESYEQYF. The CDR3 bases are TGTGCCAGCGCTCGAGGGACCGAGTCCTACGAGCAGTACTTC. The V call is TRBV9, the J call TRBJ2-7, with D tentatively TRBD1 or TRBD2 (5 bases each). This CDR3 is built from 14 residues. The germline V and J ends were trimmed by 7 bases and 1 base, with 15 bases remaining between them. CDR1 SGDLS and CDR2 YYNGEE come from the germline V gene.